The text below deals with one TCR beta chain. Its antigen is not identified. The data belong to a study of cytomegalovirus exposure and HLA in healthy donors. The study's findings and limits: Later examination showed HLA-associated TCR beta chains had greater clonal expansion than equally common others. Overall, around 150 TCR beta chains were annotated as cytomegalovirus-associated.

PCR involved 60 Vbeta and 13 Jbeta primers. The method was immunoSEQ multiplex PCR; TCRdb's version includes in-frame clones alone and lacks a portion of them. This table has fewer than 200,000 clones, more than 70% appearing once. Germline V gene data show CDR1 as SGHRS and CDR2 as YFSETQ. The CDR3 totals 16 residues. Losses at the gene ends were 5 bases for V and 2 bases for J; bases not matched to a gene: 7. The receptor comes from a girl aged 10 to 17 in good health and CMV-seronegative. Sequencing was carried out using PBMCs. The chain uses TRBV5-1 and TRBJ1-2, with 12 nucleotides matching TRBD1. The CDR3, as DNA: TGCGCCAGCAGGCCTCCGGGACAGGGGGCGAACTATGGCTACACCTTC. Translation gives CASRPPGQGANYGYTF.